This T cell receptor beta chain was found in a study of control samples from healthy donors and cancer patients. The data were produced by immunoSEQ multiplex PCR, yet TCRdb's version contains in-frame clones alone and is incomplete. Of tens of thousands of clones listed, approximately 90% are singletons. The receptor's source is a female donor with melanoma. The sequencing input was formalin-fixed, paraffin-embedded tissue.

The CDR3 nucleotides are TGTGCCAGCAGTTACTCACGACAGAGGAACACCGGGGAGCTGTTTTTT. This gives the protein CASSYSRQRNTGELFF. This sequence joins TRBV6-2 or TRBV6-3 and TRBJ2-2, with D possibly TRBD1 on 5 matching bases. Trimming stripped 0 bases from V and 1 base from J, with 9 bases between. Germline values: CDR1 MNHEY, CDR2 SVGEGT. The CDR3 has 16 amino acids.